This TCR beta chain was sequenced for a study of response to subunit inactivated influenza vaccine (dated by TCRdb to 2017 to 2018). Notes on the research overall: Deep quantitative profiling of the T cell receptor repertoire was used in the study to follow responses to a trivalent subunit inactivated influenza vaccine. On the study overall, not on this receptor specifically: According to the authors, only a limited number of new T cells may be recruited by each seasonal influenza vaccination.

For CDR1 and CDR2, the germline V gene (reference sequence) lists DFQATT and SNEGSKA. The CDR3, cysteine through phenylalanine, is 14 amino acids long. Kept here is only the CDR3 DNA, which spans 42 bases and is read in frame from base 1. V is clipped by 1 base and J by 3 bases, and the sequence between their germline boundaries is 13 bases long. This clonotype occurred once. Which antigen it targets is not known. Base qualities were left out, and no much larger clone turns up one base away. Evidence from a single read is weak. Preparation of the library involved RT-PCR. Instrument used: Illumina HiSeq 2500. In TCRdb, the public reads were trimmed at Q25 with fastp and aligned with MiXCR, with productive beta chains retained. Rows are unified per CDR3 protein, each entry keeping the most common DNA and genes. The sample table holds roughly 500,000 distinct CDR3 sequences, of which over 25% were seen once. The biggest ten clones account for approximately 2% of the sample.

The starting material was CD4+ T cells sorted from PBMCs, obtained less than 6 days after vaccination. The clonotype comes from a man aged 45 to 65 who received an inactivated influenza vaccine. Donor details come from another sample of the same person, matched by shared clones. The chain was built from TRBV20-1 and TRBJ2-7; D gene: possibly TRBD2, on 5 matching bases. The CDR3 amino acid sequence is: CSARVLPGNYEQYF. The nucleotide sequence reads as follows: TGCAGTGCTAGAGTCTTGCCCGGGAACTACGAGCAGTACTTC.